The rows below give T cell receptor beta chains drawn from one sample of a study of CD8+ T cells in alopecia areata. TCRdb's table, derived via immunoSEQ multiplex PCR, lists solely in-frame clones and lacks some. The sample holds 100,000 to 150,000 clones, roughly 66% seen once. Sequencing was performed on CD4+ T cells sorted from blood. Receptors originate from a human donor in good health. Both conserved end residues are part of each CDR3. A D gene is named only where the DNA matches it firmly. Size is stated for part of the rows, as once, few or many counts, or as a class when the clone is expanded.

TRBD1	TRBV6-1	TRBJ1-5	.	CASTLRDRGNQPQHF	TGTGCCAGCACACTACGGGACAGAGGCAATCAGCCCCAGCATTTT
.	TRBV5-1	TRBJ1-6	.	CASSLDGYNSPLHF	TGCGCCAGCAGCTTGGATGGGTACAATTCACCCCTCCACTTT
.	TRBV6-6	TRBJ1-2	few	CASSYASSPYGYTF	TGTGCCAGCAGTTATGCTTCCAGTCCCTATGGCTACACCTTC
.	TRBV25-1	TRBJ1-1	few	CASSEYASVNTEAFF	TGTGCCAGCAGTGAATATGCGTCAGTAAACACTGAAGCTTTCTTT
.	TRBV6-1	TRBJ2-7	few	CASSEAQGGHHEQYF	TGTGCCAGCAGTGAAGCGCAGGGGGGCCACCACGAGCAGTACTTC
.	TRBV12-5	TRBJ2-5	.	CASGPRRGETQYF	TGTGCTAGTGGTCCCCGCAGGGGCGAGACCCAGTACTTC
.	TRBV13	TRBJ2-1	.	CASSPQGGYNEQFF	TGTGCCAGCAGCCCCCAGGGGGGTTACAATGAGCAGTTCTTC
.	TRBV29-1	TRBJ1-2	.	CSVEHSNYGYTF	TGCAGCGTTGAACATAGTAACTATGGCTACACCTTC
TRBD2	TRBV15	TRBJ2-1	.	CATSRDRSSGGHNEQFF	TGTGCCACCAGCAGAGATCGGTCTAGCGGGGGCCACAATGAGCAGTTCTTC
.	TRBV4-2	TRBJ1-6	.	CASSQDPPGFGSPLHF	TGTGCCAGCAGCCAAGACCCCCCCGGGTTCGGTTCACCCCTCCACTTT
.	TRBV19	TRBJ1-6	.	CATRDWAANSPLHF	TGTGCCACCCGGGACTGGGCTGCTAATTCACCCCTCCACTTT
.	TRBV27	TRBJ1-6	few	CASSRLQGRRVSPLHF	TGTGCCAGCAGTCGACTCCAGGGCCGGCGTGTTTCACCCCTCCACTTT
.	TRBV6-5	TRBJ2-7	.	CASMRGGAAEQYF	TGTGCCAGCATGAGGGGGGGGGCCGCCGAGCAGTACTTC
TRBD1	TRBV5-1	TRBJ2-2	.	CASSSDRGGTGELFF	TGCGCCAGCAGCTCCGACAGGGGGGGCACCGGGGAGCTGTTTTTT
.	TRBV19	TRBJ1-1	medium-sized	CASSLRTANTEAFF	TGTGCCAGTAGTCTCCGGACGGCGAACACTGAAGCTTTCTTT
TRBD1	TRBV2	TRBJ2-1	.	CASSEGQGGYNEQFF	TGTGCCAGCTCCGAGGGACAGGGAGGCTACAATGAGCAGTTCTTC
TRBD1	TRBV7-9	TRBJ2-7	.	CASSSGQGRHEQYF	TGTGCCAGCAGCTCGGGACAGGGGAGGCACGAGCAGTACTTC
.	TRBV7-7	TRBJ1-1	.	CASSLSLDTEAFF	TGTGCCAGCAGCTTATCCCTTGACACCGAAGCTTTCTTT
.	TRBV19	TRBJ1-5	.	CASSPLSQPQHF	TGTGCCAGTAGTCCACTTAGTCAGCCCCAGCATTTT
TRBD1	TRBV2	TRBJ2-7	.	CASMGRGREQYF	TGTGCCAGCATGGGCAGGGGGCGCGAGCAGTACTTC
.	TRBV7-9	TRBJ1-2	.	CASSPGHRDYGYTF	TGTGCCAGCAGCCCTGGTCACAGGGACTATGGCTACACCTTC
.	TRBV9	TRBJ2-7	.	CASSVATQPYEQYF	TGTGCCAGCAGCGTAGCTACCCAGCCCTACGAGCAGTACTTC
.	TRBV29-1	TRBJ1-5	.	CSVADGNQPQHF	TGCAGCGTTGCTGATGGCAATCAGCCCCAGCATTTT
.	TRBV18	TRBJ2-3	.	CASSRDGSTDTQYF	TGTGCCAGCTCACGGGACGGTAGCACAGATACGCAGTATTTT
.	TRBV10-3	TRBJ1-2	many	CAISVQGGDGYTF	TGTGCCATCTCCGTGCAAGGGGGAGATGGCTACACCTTC
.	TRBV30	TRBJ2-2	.	CAGRKGQNTGELFF	TGTGCGGGGAGGAAGGGTCAGAACACCGGGGAGCTGTTTTTT
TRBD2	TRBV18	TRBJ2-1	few	CASSPLAGSYNEQFF	TGTGCCAGCTCTCCTTTAGCGGGTTCCTACAATGAGCAGTTCTTC
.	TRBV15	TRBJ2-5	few	CATSSGLTVGETQYF	TGTGCCACCAGCAGTGGATTGACAGTTGGGGAGACCCAGTACTTC
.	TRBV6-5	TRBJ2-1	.	CASSRGRREQFF	TGTGCCAGCAGTAGGGGCCGAAGGGAGCAGTTCTTC
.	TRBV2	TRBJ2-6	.	CASMRDSMLGANVLTF	TGTGCCAGCATGCGGGACTCAATGTTAGGGGCCAACGTCCTGACTTTC
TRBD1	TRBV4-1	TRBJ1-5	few	CASSQEYLPGQGEAQHF	TGCGCCAGCAGCCAAGAATACCTTCCGGGACAGGGAGAGGCCCAGCATTTT
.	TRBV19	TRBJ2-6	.	CASRPGSGSLSGANVLTF	TGTGCCAGTAGACCGGGATCAGGGAGCCTCTCTGGGGCCAACGTCCTGACTTTC
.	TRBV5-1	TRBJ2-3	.	CASSETGTTDTQYF	TGCGCCAGCAGCGAGACCGGGACAACGGATACGCAGTATTTT
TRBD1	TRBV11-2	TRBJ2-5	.	CASSLVAGTGTQYF	TGTGCCAGCAGCCTAGTGGCGGGGACAGGGACCCAGTACTTC
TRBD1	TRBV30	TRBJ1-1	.	CAWSPSTGATEAFF	TGTGCCTGGAGCCCTTCCACAGGGGCCACTGAAGCTTTCTTT
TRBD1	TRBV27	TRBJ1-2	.	CASSARTGYGYTF	TGTGCCAGCAGTGCCCGGACAGGGTATGGCTACACCTTC
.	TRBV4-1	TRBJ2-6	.	CASSQVEQQALSGANVLTF	TGCGCCAGCAGCCAAGTAGAGCAACAGGCCCTCTCTGGGGCCAACGTCCTGACTTTC
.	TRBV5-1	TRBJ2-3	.	CASSYGQSTDTQYF	TGCGCCAGCAGCTATGGACAGAGCACAGATACGCAGTATTTT
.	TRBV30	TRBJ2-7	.	CAWTPKAMDEQYF	TGTGCCTGGACCCCCAAGGCGATGGACGAGCAGTACTTC
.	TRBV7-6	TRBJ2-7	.	CASSLASDYEQYF	TGTGCCAGCAGCTTAGCGTCAGACTACGAGCAGTACTTC
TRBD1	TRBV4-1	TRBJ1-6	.	CASSQGWGQGNSPLHF	TGCGCCAGCAGCCAAGGGTGGGGACAGGGTAACTCACCCCTCCACTTT